A single sample gave rise to the 26 T cell receptor beta chains below, sequenced in a study of radiation and T cells in renal cell carcinoma. Sequenced by immunoSEQ multiplex PCR; TCRdb stores in-frame clones only, minus some. The table records 15,000 or so clones, 50% to 65% of them present only once. Stated treatment: treatment-naive control, cytoreductive nephrectomy. Here the sequenced sample was tumor tissue, taken from a patient whose treatment was nephrectomy without radiotherapy. Source of these receptors: a man aged 40-50 years with renal cell carcinoma.

This clone was seen once. V and J are TRBV6-4 and TRBJ2-2; 7 bases agree with TRBD2. The CDR3 contains 13 residues. Losses at the gene ends were 2 bases for V and 6 bases for J; bases not matched to a gene: 0. Germline CDR1 is MRHNA and CDR2 is SNTAGT. CDR3 bases: TGTGCCAGCAGTGACGGGGGGGCCGGGGAGCTGTTTTTT. Translating gives CASSDGGAGELFF.

This chain joins TRBV5-4 and TRBJ2-1; no reliable D call. The CDR3 consists of 14 residues. Per the germline V gene, CDR1 is SGHNT and CDR2 is YYREEE (reference sequence). V gave up 5 bases and J gave up 5 bases, with 14 bases separating them. The CDR3 here is CASRTAAGNNEQFF. Written as DNA, the CDR3 is TGTGCCAGCAGGACGGCGGCCGGAAACAATGAGCAGTTCTTC.

This clone was seen a few times. The V call is TRBV28, the J call TRBJ1-1; TRBD1 aligns across 9 bases. There are 14 residues in the CDR3. The trim removed 4 bases at V and 6 bases at J, leaving 6 bases unmatched. The germline V gene has CDR1 MDHEN and CDR2 SYDVKM. CDR3 DNA: TGTGCCAGCAGTTATGGACAGGGGCGTGCTGAAGCTTTCTTT. This codes for CASSYGQGRAEAFF. Complete variable domain (other parts from reference TRBV28 and TRBJ1-1): DVKVTQSSRYLVKRTGEKVFLECVQDMDHENMFWYRQDPGLGLRLIYFSYDVKMKEKGDIPEGYSVSREKKERFSLILESASTNQTSMYLCASSYGQGRAEAFFGQGTRLTVV.

In DNA form, the CDR3 reads TGTGCCAGCAGCCCCCAACACAGCTTGAACACTGAAGCTTTCTTT. This translates into CASSPQHSLNTEAFF. This rearrangement joins TRBV11-1 to TRBJ1-1; D remains unclear. V was shortened by 5 bases and J by 0 bases, with 13 bases between the two germline ends. Germline CDR1 is SGHAT and CDR2 is FQDESV (reference sequence). The CDR3 is 15 amino acids.

This clone has a handful of counts. The V and J genes are TRBV7-9 and TRBJ1-6, with TRBD1 identical over 9 bases. CDR3 length: 13 amino acids. With 6 bases clipped from V and 16 bases from J, the junction kept 10 bases outside the gene matches. Per germline, CDR1 SEHNR and CDR2 FQNEAQ (reference sequence). CDR3 region: CASSPGTGTGLHF. CDR3 nucleotides: TGTGCCAGCAGTCCCGGGACAGGGACAGGTCTCCACTTT.

This clone was recorded a few times. The chain is built from TRBV2 and TRBJ2-7, with D uncertain. Trimming left V 0 bases short and J 7 bases short, with 4 bases between. CDR3 length: 11 residues. Per the germline V gene, CDR1 is SNHLY and CDR2 is FYNNEI. The CDR3: CASSEAREQYF. Here the CDR3 DNA reads TGTGCCAGCAGTGAAGCGCGGGAGCAGTACTTC.

This chain uses TRBV18 with TRBJ2-2, with unresolved D. Trimming left V 3 bases short and J 2 bases short, with 7 bases between. The CDR3 totals 14 residues. Germline CDR1 is KGHSH and CDR2 is LQKENI. The CDR3 DNA reads TGTGCCAGCTCACCGGGTTACAACACCGGGGAGCTGTTTTTT. Its translation is CASSPGYNTGELFF.

The chain couples TRBV19 to TRBJ1-5; weak D call: TRBD1 (5 bases). Germline assignment: CDR1 LNHDA and CDR2 SQIVND (reference sequence). CDR3 length: 16 residues. V gave up 4 bases and J gave up 3 bases, with 16 bases separating them. This CDR3 is CASSTAGGMANQPQHF. As DNA, the CDR3 is TGTGCCAGTAGTACCGCCGGGGGTATGGCCAATCAGCCCCAGCATTTT.

The V gene is TRBV7-8, the J gene TRBJ2-1; no reliable D call. Germline V gene lookup returns CDR1 SGHVS and CDR2 FQNEAQ. CDR3 size: 12 residues. Trimming removed 1 base at V and 9 bases at J, with 7 bases between. The CDR3 bases are TGTGCCAGCAGCTTAGGGGTCGGTGAGCAGTTCTTC. It is translated as CASSLGVGEQFF.

Only a few counts were recorded for this clone. This chain links TRBV14 with TRBJ1-1, with D possibly TRBD1 on 5 matching bases. This CDR3 contains 14 residues. V was cut by 5 bases and J by 5 bases, with 15 bases left in between. CDR1 and CDR2 (germline): SGHDN, FVKESK. The CDR3 protein is CASSERPGVTEAFF. The CDR3 DNA reads TGTGCCAGCAGCGAGCGGCCGGGGGTGACTGAAGCTTTCTTT.

This clone was detected a few times. This rearrangement joins TRBV4-2 to TRBJ1-2; unclear D gene. Germline lookup yields CDR1 LGHNA and CDR2 YNFKEQ. The ends were cut back, 3 bases at V and 2 bases at J, with 13 bases in the middle. The CDR3 runs 15 residues. This CDR3 reads CASSQGQQPNYGYTF. The CDR3 DNA is TGTGCCAGCAGCCAGGGTCAACAACCGAACTATGGCTACACCTTC.

This chain uses TRBV7-2 with TRBJ2-4; D possibly uses TRBD1 or TRBD2 (5 bases each). The CDR3 totals 14 residues. V was trimmed by 1 base and J by 7 bases, leaving 11 bases between them. The V gene's germline CDR1 is SGHTA and CDR2 FQGNSA. CDR3 sequence (DNA): TGTGCCAGCAGCTTAGGGGGCAGGGAGAACATTCAGTACTTC. Protein product: CASSLGGRENIQYF.

The chain carries TRBV11-2 and TRBJ1-4; TRBD1 matches 9 bases. This CDR3 contains 17 residues. Germline CDR1 SGHAT, CDR2 FQNNGV. Unmatched junction bases numbered 9, after V lost 4 bases and J lost 3 bases. The CDR3 is CASSSPSYRGPNEKLFF. Written as DNA, the CDR3 is TGTGCCAGCAGCTCGCCCTCTTACAGGGGGCCTAATGAAAAACTGTTTTTT.

This clone is labeled as medium-sized. At the DNA level, this CDR3 is encoded by other sequences in the same sample as well. The gene calls are TRBV5-1 and TRBJ1-1; weak D call: TRBD1 (6 bases). V lost 0 bases, J lost 3 bases, and 9 bases lay in between. Germline CDR1 is SGHRS and CDR2 is YFSETQ. The CDR3 spans 14 residues. CDR3: CASSLGGGYTEAFF. The CDR3 nucleotides read TGCGCCAGCAGCTTGGGAGGGGGTTACACTGAAGCTTTCTTT.

J is TRBJ1-6 and V is TRBV19; TRBD1 is a possible D gene (6 bases). The V end was cut by 4 bases, the J end by 8 bases, with 6 bases between. Per the germline V gene, CDR1 is LNHDA and CDR2 is SQIVND (reference sequence). The CDR3 has 12 amino acids. CDR3 residues: CASSNRDSPLHF. As DNA, the CDR3 is TGTGCCAGTAGTAACAGGGATTCACCCCTCCACTTT.

This chain links TRBV19 with TRBJ2-2; D remains unclear. Trimming took 6 bases from V and 5 from J, leaving 10 bases between them. The CDR3 has 13 amino acids. Germline assignment: CDR1 LNHDA and CDR2 SQIVND (reference sequence). CDR3 nucleotides: TGTGCCAGTAGCGGTAGGGTTACCGGGGAGCTGTTTTTT. Its protein product is CASSGRVTGELFF.

The chain recombines TRBV18 with TRBJ2-2; D possibly corresponds to TRBD2 (5 bases). The CDR3 extends over 14 amino acids. Trimming pared 4 bases from V and 0 bases from J, leaving 6 bases between. Germline V gene data show CDR1 as KGHSH and CDR2 as LQKENI. CDR3 loop: CASSQGANTGELFF. DNA for the CDR3: TGTGCCAGCTCACAGGGAGCGAACACCGGGGAGCTGTTTTTT.

This clone was seen only a few times. CDR3: CASSPNVEYGYTF. CDR3 nucleotide sequence: TGTGCCAGCAGCCCCAACGTCGAATATGGCTACACCTTC. J is TRBJ1-2 and V is TRBV7-9; D unclear. V was pared by 5 bases and J by 5 bases, with 12 bases between. The V gene's germline CDR1 is SEHNR and CDR2 FQNEAQ (reference sequence). The CDR3 runs to 13 residues.

The chain combines TRBV7-8 with TRBJ1-4, with D perhaps TRBD1 (6 bases). The germline V and J ends were trimmed by 1 base and 8 bases, with 17 bases remaining between them. The length of the CDR3 is 16 residues. Germline CDR1 and CDR2: SGHVS and FQNEAQ. The CDR3 protein is CASSLVSWGADEKLFF. The CDR3 DNA sequence: TGTGCCAGCAGCTTAGTCTCGTGGGGGGCAGACGAAAAACTGTTTTTT.

The genes are TRBV6-6 and TRBJ1-4; D is ambiguous. This CDR3 is built from 13 residues. The V gene lost 6 bases and the J gene lost 5 bases, with 10 bases spanning the gap. Germline CDR1 MNHNY, CDR2 SVGAGI (reference sequence). CDR3 DNA: TGTGCCAGCAGCCGGGCCGGGAATGAAAAACTGTTTTTT. Its translation is CASSRAGNEKLFF.

This clone is large. The chain combines TRBV9 with TRBJ2-2; D is possibly TRBD1 (5 bases). Germline V gene lookup returns CDR1 SGDLS and CDR2 YYNGEE. V was trimmed by 6 bases and J by 6 bases, leaving 18 bases between them. The CDR3 contains 15 residues. CDR3 in amino acids: CASTASAGQAGELFF. DNA for the CDR3: TGTGCCAGCACCGCATCGGCAGGGCAGGCCGGGGAGCTGTTTTTT.

There are a few counts of this clone. This CDR3 reads CASSPAGRNTEAFF. The CDR3 nucleotides read TGTGCCAGCTCACCAGCGGGCCGGAACACTGAAGCTTTCTTT. The V gene is TRBV18, the J gene TRBJ1-1, with D unclear. Germline CDR1 reads KGHSH; CDR2 reads LQKENI. The CDR3 runs to 14 residues. Trimming left V 2 bases short and J 1 base short, with 8 bases between.

The rearrangement links TRBV4-3 to TRBJ1-5; weak D call: TRBD1 (5 bases). Trimming stripped 0 bases from V and 0 bases from J, with 12 bases between. In germline, CDR1 is LGHNA, CDR2 YSLEER. There are 17 residues in the CDR3. CDR3 loop: CASSQDNSGLSNQPQHF. Here the CDR3 DNA reads TGCGCCAGCAGCCAAGATAATTCGGGGCTTAGCAATCAGCCCCAGCATTTT.

The chain joins TRBV15 to TRBJ1-6; possible D gene TRBD1, 6 bases. Germline V gene sequence: CDR1 LNHNV, CDR2 YYDKDF (reference sequence). Trimming stripped 5 bases from V and 8 bases from J, with 19 bases between. CDR3 size: 16 residues. The CDR3 DNA is TGTGCCACCAGCGCCCACAGGGTGGTAAGGGATTCACCCCTCCACTTT. It encodes CATSAHRVVRDSPLHF.

The CDR3 sequence: CASSLEETQYF. The CDR3 region has the DNA TGTGCCAGCAGCCTAGAAGAGACCCAGTACTTC. The rearrangement joins TRBV9 to TRBJ2-5; no firm D call. CDR1 and CDR2 (germline): SGDLS, YYNGEE. Trimming removed 4 bases from V and 3 bases from J, with 4 bases in between. The CDR3 runs to 11 residues.

The V call is TRBV19, the J call TRBJ1-5, with D uncertain. The CDR3 loop spans 15 amino acids. CDR1 is LNHDA and CDR2 is SQIVND in the germline V gene (reference sequence). Trimming removed 3 bases at V and 0 bases at J, with 9 bases between. The CDR3 region has the DNA TGTGCCAGTAGTATTTCAGACTATAGCAATCAGCCCCAGCATTTT. It yields the protein CASSISDYSNQPQHF.